Below, 3 T cell receptor beta chains from the same sample are listed, as sequenced in a study of somatic mutations in cytotoxic T cells in rheumatoid arthritis. The data were produced by immunoSEQ multiplex PCR, yet TCRdb's version contains in-frame clones alone and is incomplete. This sample yields about 10,000 clones, of which approximately 91% are seen a single time; 1.1% belongs to the top ten. The sequencing sample was made of CD4+ T cells sorted from blood. The receptor set was obtained from a woman under 30 with rheumatoid arthritis.

V is TRBV28 and J is TRBJ2-3, with D possibly being TRBD1 (8 bases). The germline V gene has CDR1 MDHEN and CDR2 SYDVKM. This CDR3 comprises 15 residues. V was cut by 3 bases and J by 4 bases, with 14 bases left in between. CDR3 bases: TGTGCCAGCAGTTTGAACAGGGGGGGCCCAGATACGCAGTATTTT. As protein: CASSLNRGGPDTQYF.

The chain has TRBV6-5 and TRBJ1-1; D gene unclear. The V end was cut by 6 bases, the J end by 0 bases, with 11 bases between. The length of the CDR3 is 14 residues. Germline assignment: CDR1 MNHEY and CDR2 SVGAGI. The CDR3 nucleotides are TGTGCCAGCAGGTCTCCCAACATGAACACTGAAGCTTTCTTT. This sequence encodes CASRSPNMNTEAFF.

The CDR3 is CASSLRLAGSTDTQYF. The CDR3 region has the DNA TGTGCCAGCAGCCTGAGACTAGCGGGAAGCACAGATACGCAGTATTTT. This chain joins TRBV7-8 and TRBJ2-3, with 11 bases lining up with TRBD2. Trimming cost V 5 bases and J 0 bases; bases outside gene matches: 4. There are 16 residues in the CDR3. CDR1 is SGHVS, CDR2 FQNEAQ, per germline.